This entry lists 18 T cell receptor beta chains sequenced from one sample in a study of T cell responses to AZD1222 COVID-19 vaccine. Sequencing was performed with immunoSEQ multiplex PCR; in TCRdb, only in-frame clones are kept and a portion is missing. The profile shows about 130,000 clones, just over 85% of them singletons. Sequencing used peripheral blood, obtained on day 0 of AZD1222 vaccination. All receptors derive from an adult in good health.

This chain joins TRBV27 and TRBJ2-3; TRBD1 matches 10 bases. The trim removed 3 bases at V and 3 bases at J, leaving 9 bases unmatched. In germline, CDR1 is MNHEY, CDR2 SMNVEV (reference sequence). The CDR3 length is 17 residues. The DNA for the CDR3 is TGTGCCAGCAGTTTGGGGGGGACAGGGGTTTCTACAGATACGCAGTATTTT. It specifies CASSLGGTGVSTDTQYF.

The count of this clone is one. This chain connects TRBV5-4 to TRBJ2-7, with a weak D call TRBD1 (5 bases). This CDR3 is 19 amino acids long. V dropped 4 bases and J dropped 0 bases, with 26 bases sitting between them. In germline, CDR1 is SGHNT, CDR2 YYREEE (reference sequence). CDR3 coding DNA: TGTGCCAGCAGCCTCAACCAGATAACAGGAGCAACTCTCTCCTACGAGCAGTACTTC. As protein: CASSLNQITGATLSYEQYF.

This chain uses TRBV6-5 with TRBJ1-3; D might be TRBD1 (5 bases). The CDR3 extends over 15 amino acids. Germline CDR1 MNHEY, CDR2 SVGAGI. V dropped 0 bases and J dropped 2 bases, with 8 bases sitting between them. The CDR3 region is CASSYSGTPGNTIYF. The CDR3 DNA reads TGTGCCAGCAGTTACTCCGGGACGCCTGGAAACACCATATATTTT.

The V call is TRBV6-1, the J call TRBJ1-5; D ambiguous. CDR1 is MNHNS and CDR2 is SASEGT in the germline V gene. The CDR3 is 13 residues long. V lost 8 bases and J lost 6, with 14 bases in between. CDR3 coding DNA: TGTGCCAGCCGTCCCCGTGGAAGTCAGCCCCAGCATTTT. It encodes CASRPRGSQPQHF.

This chain connects TRBV12-5 to TRBJ1-5, with 10 bases matching TRBD1. Germline V lookup: CDR1 LGHNT, CDR2 FRNRAP. With V trimmed by 6 bases and J by 5 bases, 1 base remained unmatched. The CDR3 spans 13 residues. The CDR3 region has the DNA TGTGCTAGTGGCGGGACAGGGGATCAGCCCCAGCATTTT. It codes for CASGGTGDQPQHF.

The table lists this clone with a count of one. The V call is TRBV5-6, the J call TRBJ2-7; D unclear. The CDR3 is 14 amino acids. V was pared by 4 bases and J by 0 bases, with 11 bases between. Per germline, CDR1 SGHDT and CDR2 YYEEEE. The CDR3: CASSRRHRSYEQYF. Here the CDR3 DNA reads TGTGCCAGCAGCCGGAGACACCGCTCCTACGAGCAGTACTTC.

The chain uses TRBV6-6 and TRBJ2-7; 9 nucleotides align to TRBD2. V shed 8 bases and J 1 base; nucleotides not matched to a gene: 6. Germline V lookup: CDR1 MNHNY, CDR2 SVGAGI (reference sequence). The CDR3 contains 14 residues. This chain's CDR3 is CASAMGLASYEQYF. In DNA, the CDR3 is TGTGCCAGCGCGATGGGACTAGCATCCTACGAGCAGTACTTC.

J is TRBJ2-7 and V is TRBV25-1; D perhaps matches TRBD1 (6 bases). The CDR3 runs 16 residues. Germline CDR1 MGHDK, CDR2 SYGVNS. V gave up 1 base and J gave up 3 bases, with 16 bases separating them. The CDR3 loop is CASSELTPARGYEQYF. As DNA, the CDR3 is TGTGCCAGCAGTGAATTGACCCCAGCCAGGGGCTACGAGCAGTACTTC.

The chain recombines TRBV9 with TRBJ2-7, with 8 bases lining up with TRBD1. The length of the CDR3 is 14 residues. V lost 4 bases, J lost 3 bases, and 6 bases stayed unmatched. CDR1 SGDLS and CDR2 YYNGEE come from the germline V gene. The CDR3: CASSRQGAFYEQYF. Written as DNA, the CDR3 is TGTGCCAGCAGCCGGCAGGGGGCGTTCTACGAGCAGTACTTC.

The V and J genes are TRBV7-7 and TRBJ2-1; possibly TRBD2 for D (5 bases). Germline V CDR1 and CDR2: SSHAT, FNYEAQ (reference sequence). V lost 4 bases, J lost 8 bases, and 9 bases lay in between. The CDR3 covers 12 residues. The DNA for the CDR3 is TGTGCCAGCAGCTCCCGGAGGCATGAGCAGTTCTTC. This codes for CASSSRRHEQFF.

The chain uses TRBV7-9 and TRBJ2-2; TRBD1 aligns across 7 bases. The V segment lost 2 bases and the J segment 3 bases; nucleotides outside the gene matches: 6. CDR3 length equals 16 residues. The germline gives CDR1 SEHNR, CDR2 FQNEAQ (reference sequence). The CDR3 DNA is TGTGCCAGCAGCTTAAGGGGGCAGGGAGACACCGGGGAGCTGTTTTTT. Its protein is CASSLRGQGDTGELFF.

The chain couples TRBV28 to TRBJ2-7, with D perhaps TRBD1 (6 bases). The CDR3 loop spans 14 amino acids. V dropped 6 bases and J dropped 7 bases, with 19 bases sitting between them. Germline V lookup: CDR1 MDHEN, CDR2 SYDVKM. The CDR3 region has the DNA TGTGCCAGCAGCCGGACCTCAGGGGATTGGGAGCAGTACTTC. Amino acid sequence: CASSRTSGDWEQYF.

The rearrangement links TRBV7-3 to TRBJ2-1; 10 positions match TRBD1. This CDR3 contains 14 residues. CDR1 and CDR2 (germline): SGHTA, FQGTGA. Trimming cost V 8 bases and J 6 bases; bases outside gene matches: 7. The CDR3 region is CASGRQGAVNEQFF. CDR3 DNA: TGTGCCAGCGGCCGACAGGGGGCGGTCAATGAGCAGTTCTTC.

In DNA, the CDR3 is TGTGCCAGCAGTCCCTCCCGTGGACAGGGGCGCTCTGGGGCCAACGTCCTGACTTTC. This encodes CASSPSRGQGRSGANVLTF. The V and J genes are TRBV11-2 and TRBJ2-6, with 9 positions matching TRBD1. The junction had 12 bases not matched to a gene; V was cut back by 6 bases and J by 0 bases. Germline assignment: CDR1 SGHAT and CDR2 FQNNGV. The CDR3 totals 19 residues.

The J gene is TRBJ2-7, the V gene TRBV5-1; 8 positions match TRBD2. Per germline, CDR1 SGHRS and CDR2 YFSETQ. This CDR3 region has 14 residues. V lost 3 bases to trimming and J lost 3 bases; unmatched junction nucleotides: 5. The CDR3 DNA follows: TGCGCCAGCAGCTATAGCGGGGACCTCTACGAGCAGTACTTC. This gives the protein CASSYSGDLYEQYF.

The sample holds one count of this clone. The V and J genes are TRBV5-1 and TRBJ2-3; TRBD2 is a possible D gene (6 bases). Trimming took off 0 bases at V and 0 bases at J, with 11 bases between the two ends. The germline CDR1 and CDR2 sequences are SGHRS and YFSETQ. The CDR3 has 16 residues. CDR3: CASSLGARDSTDTQYF. CDR3 nucleotide sequence: TGCGCCAGCAGCTTGGGGGCGCGGGATAGCACAGATACGCAGTATTTT.

V usage is TRBV6-4 and J usage is TRBJ2-6; D may be TRBD1 or TRBD2 (5 bases each). The CDR3 runs 17 residues. Germline V CDR1 and CDR2: MRHNA, SNTAGT. V lost 6 bases, J lost 0 bases, and 15 bases lay in between. CDR3 DNA: TGTGCCAGCAGCAGGGACGGAGGAAGCTCTGGGGCCAACGTCCTGACTTTC. Residues: CASSRDGGSSGANVLTF.

The V call is TRBV19, the J call TRBJ1-5; D gene uncertain. The CDR3 extends over 13 amino acids. Germline CDR1 is LNHDA and CDR2 is SQIVND (reference sequence). Trimming removed 9 bases from V and 3 bases from J, with 12 bases in between. CDR3 loop: CASKNSINQPQHF. CDR3 DNA sequence: TGTGCCAGCAAAAACTCTATCAATCAGCCCCAGCATTTT.